This T cell receptor (beta chain) was obtained from a study of human T cells and chemical hapten exposure (dated by TCRdb to 2020 to 2022). In the study overall: The libraries were sequenced as a pool, and the TCR yield per sample differed mostly because of small variations in library volumes within the pool. The study tracked peripheral blood TCR repertoire changes in vivo during primary and secondary sensitization to the hapten diphenylcyclopropenone (DPC) in alopecia patients. Both TCR alpha and TCR beta chains were sequenced from each blood RNA sample. What the study reported, not specific to this receptor: After repeated subsampling, the strength of the expansion versus patch-test correlation and the threshold at which it became significant changed. DPC sensitization did not change how many TCRs were above 1 in 1000 frequency, and no evidence was found of alterations in global repertoire structure.

The sample holds a few counts of this clonotype. Its specific antigen is unknown. Base qualities are not provided; no much larger clone lies one nucleotide away. Library construction relied on RACE. Sequencing was performed on a NextSeq 500. During library preparation, unique molecular identifiers were attached to individual cDNA molecules so that TCRs could be counted in a quantitative, reproducible way. As for how the authors treated the data: A median of about 87,000 TCRs per sample was observed, with a range of about 20,000 to 750,000. The Decombinator software suite was used to annotate the V, J and CDR3 of the TCR reads. For the PS versus PT1 abundance plots, all samples were subsampled to the same number of TCRs (28,000). Expanded TCRs were defined as absent before sensitization and observed at least eight times at the 2-week time point. The public reads were reprocessed in TCRdb via fastp at Q25 and MiXCR, keeping in-frame beta chains. Under each unique CDR3 protein, matching rows form one entry showing the most common genes and DNA. It is TCRdb's table, rather than the study itself, that gives the V and J calls and clone size. Recorded for this sample are roughly 130,000 distinct CDR3 sequences; 8.5% to 9.5% of them occurred a single time. The top ten clonotypes cover about 1.8% of the sample.

V loses 7 bases of germline sequence and J loses 1 base, and the interval between the two ends is 14 bases. The germline V gene sets CDR1 to SQVTM and CDR2 to ANQGSEA. The CDR3 sequence holds 14 residues, the cysteine and phenylalanine included. CDR3 DNA only is kept here, 42 bases in frame from base 1. The label giving this sample's time point can be read as: healthy volunteer bleed at 2 weeks. Total RNA was extracted from unfractionated whole blood collected in Tempus Blood RNA tubes. A handful of healthy volunteers were used as TCR sequencing controls and were bled at day 0, 2 weeks and 6 weeks. The specimen was whole blood. This sequence was found in a male donor in good health. Some clones in this sample may be carry-over from other donors' samples. Recombination joined TRBV29-1 with TRBJ1-3, with the D gene not confidently named. The bases read TGCAGCGCCATCGAGGGTGGGTCTGGAAACACCATATATTTT. This yields the protein CSAIEGGSGNTIYF.